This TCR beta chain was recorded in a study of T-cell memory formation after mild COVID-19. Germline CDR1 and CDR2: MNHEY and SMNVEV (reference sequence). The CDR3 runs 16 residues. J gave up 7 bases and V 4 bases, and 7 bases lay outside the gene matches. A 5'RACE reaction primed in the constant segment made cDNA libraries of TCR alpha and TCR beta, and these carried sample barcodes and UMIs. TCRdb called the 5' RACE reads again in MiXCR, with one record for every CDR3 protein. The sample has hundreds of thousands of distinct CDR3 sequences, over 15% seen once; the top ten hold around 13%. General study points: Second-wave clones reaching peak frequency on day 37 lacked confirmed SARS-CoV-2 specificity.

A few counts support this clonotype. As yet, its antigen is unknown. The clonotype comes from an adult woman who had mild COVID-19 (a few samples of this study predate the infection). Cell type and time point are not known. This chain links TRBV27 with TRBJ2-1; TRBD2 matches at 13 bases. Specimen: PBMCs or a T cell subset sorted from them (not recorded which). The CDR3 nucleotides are TGTGCCAGCAGTTCTAGACTAGCGGGAGGACTGAATGAGCAGTTCTTC. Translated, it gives CASSSRLAGGLNEQFF.